Here is one TCR beta chain with its context. No antigen is known for it. Evenly divided among several immunoSEQ plates was the genomic DNA of each subset. Each PCR replicate from the sorted subsets contained roughly 210 ng DNA, which is 25,000 to 30,000 T cell genomes. Sequenced by immunoSEQ multiplex PCR; TCRdb stores in-frame clones only, minus some. There are 2 million to 2.5 million clones in the sample; about 90% occur only once, and 0.37% lies in the top ten. This specimen comes from a study of shared clonotypes between healthy human individuals. Study-level points and caveats: Large depth notwithstanding, sorted-subset sequencing proved incomplete by rarefaction.

CD4+ cells were split into CD45RA+ naive and CD45RA-negative memory subsets. Per the germline V gene, CDR1 is MGHRA and CDR2 is YSYEKL. The CDR3 sequence is 20 residues long. Losses at the gene ends were 0 bases for V and 0 bases for J; bases not matched to a gene: 9. The sequence came from a man aged 18 to 30 in good health. Some clones in this sample may be carry-over from other donors' samples. Sequenced: naive CD4+ T cells from PBMCs. Stated subset: CD45RA+ positively selected. The chain employs TRBV4-1 and TRBJ1-5, with 12 bases aligning to TRBD1. CDR3 protein: CASSQDGDRGPLYSNQPQHF. In nucleotides, the CDR3 is TGCGCCAGCAGCCAAGATGGGGACAGGGGGCCCCTTTATAGCAATCAGCCCCAGCATTTT.